A selection of T cell receptor beta chains follows, all from one sample in a study of blood T cell repertoires in COVID-19. Generated by immunoSEQ multiplex PCR, the TCRdb table keeps only in-frame clones and is missing some. Here the sample spans under 200,000 clones, approximately 88% being singletons. The sample was PBMCs or T cells enriched from blood (not recorded which). These receptors all come from a woman between 50 and 59 years old who had recovered from COVID-19. Both conserved end residues are part of each CDR3. Fields, in order: clone size, J gene, D gene, V gene, CDR3 DNA, CDR3 protein. A D gene is named only where the DNA matches it firmly. Rows may omit the clone size; those that give it use once, few, many or a size class.

.,TRBJ1-2,.,TRBV4-2,TGTGCCAGCAGCCAAGATCAACGGGGAGGGGGCTACACCTTC,CASSQDQRGGGYTF
.,TRBJ2-1,.,TRBV11-3,TGTGCCAGCAGCTCACCTGGGGGCCGGGCTGAGCAGTTCTTC,CASSSPGGRAEQFF
.,TRBJ2-7,TRBD2,TRBV7-8,TGTGCCAGCAGCCTAAGACTAGCGAGCTACGAGCAGTACTTC,CASSLRLASYEQYF
.,TRBJ1-1,.,TRBV12-3/TRBV12-4,TGTGCCAGCAGCTCCTACACTGAAGCTTTCTTT,CASSSYTEAFF
.,TRBJ2-2,.,TRBV3-1/TRBV3-2,TGTGCCAGCAGCCAAGAAGTGGGGGGAGGGAACACCGGGGAGCTGTTTTTT,CASSQEVGGGNTGELFF
.,TRBJ1-2,.,TRBV4-1,TGCGCCAGCAGCCAAGAGTCGGGGAATGATAACTATGGCTACACCTTC,CASSQESGNDNYGYTF
.,TRBJ1-1,.,TRBV12-3/TRBV12-4,TGTGCCAGCAGTCAAGACAGTAACACTGAAGCTTTCTTT,CASSQDSNTEAFF
.,TRBJ2-5,TRBD1,TRBV11-3,TGTGCCAGCAGCTTGGGGCAGGGGGCTCTAGAGACCCAGTACTTC,CASSLGQGALETQYF
.,TRBJ2-7,TRBD1,TRBV6-6,TGTGCCAGCAGTTACGGGCAGGGGGACTACGAGCAGTACTTC,CASSYGQGDYEQYF
.,TRBJ2-7,.,TRBV5-1,TGCGCCAGCAGCTCGACCCAGGGTATCCACGAGCAGTACTTC,CASSSTQGIHEQYF
.,TRBJ2-5,TRBD2,TRBV11-2,TGTGCCAGCAGCTTAGCGCCAGCGGGGTTCCAAGAGACCCAGTACTTC,CASSLAPAGFQETQYF
.,TRBJ2-3,.,TRBV7-2,TGTGCCAGCAGCTTAGTTGAAGGGGAGCAGTATTTT,CASSLVEGEQYF
few,TRBJ2-1,TRBD1,TRBV11-3,TGTGCCAGCACCCCACAGGACAGGGCCTACAATGAGCAGTTCTTC,CASTPQDRAYNEQFF
.,TRBJ2-3,TRBD2,TRBV4-1,TGCGCCAGCAGCCAAAGTAGCGGGGGGGCCGTAGATACGCAGTATTTT,CASSQSSGGAVDTQYF
once,TRBJ2-3,.,TRBV6-5,TGTGCCAGCATAGCCGGGGTTGATACGCAGTATTTT,CASIAGVDTQYF
.,TRBJ1-2,.,TRBV5-8,TGTGCCAGCAGCTTGGTCCTGAACGCGGGGGGCTACACCTTC,CASSLVLNAGGYTF
few,TRBJ2-7,.,TRBV9,TGTGCCAGCAGCGTAGCTCAGAATTACGAGCAGTACTTC,CASSVAQNYEQYF
.,TRBJ2-7,TRBD2,TRBV5-1,TGCGCCAGCAGCCTCCCCAGACTAGCGGGGGGGGACGAGCAGTACTTC,CASSLPRLAGGDEQYF
.,TRBJ1-5,.,TRBV6-1,TGTGCCAGCAGTGAAGGCTTCAGGGGTGGGCAGCCCCAGCATTTT,CASSEGFRGGQPQHF
once,TRBJ2-7,TRBD1,TRBV4-1,TGCGCCAGCAGCCAAGAGAGGGGGCCGGGAGAGCAGTACTTC,CASSQERGPGEQYF